The rows below give T cell receptor beta chains drawn from one sample of a study of shared clonotypes between healthy human individuals. Profiled with immunoSEQ multiplex PCR; TCRdb holds only in-frame clones, not every one. This sample has around 1.6 million clones; 95% to 99% occur once, and the top ten carry roughly 0.45%. Sequenced input: naive CD4+ T cells sorted from blood. These receptors originate from a man aged 25 to 40 in good health. The CDR3 runs from the conserved cysteine through the conserved F or W. A D gene is named only where the DNA matches it firmly. The size entry is marked missing in some rows and otherwise reads once, few, many or a size class.

v_gene,d_gene,len,j_gene,abundance,CDR3nt,CDR3aa
TRBV5-1,TRBD1,14,TRBJ1-5,.,TGCGCCAGCAGCTTGGTGACAGGGGATCAGCCCCAGCATTTT,CASSLVTGDQPQHF
TRBV27,TRBD2,15,TRBJ2-7,.,TGTGCCAGCAGTTTAAGACGGGGGACTACCTACGAGCAGTACTTC,CASSLRRGTTYEQYF
TRBV28,.,13,TRBJ1-1,once,TGTGCCAGCAGTCCAAGCCAGAACACTGAAGCTTTCTTT,CASSPSQNTEAFF
TRBV27,TRBD2,15,TRBJ2-5,.,TGTGCCAGCAGTAGAACCCTAGCGGGAGAAGAGACCCAGTACTTC,CASSRTLAGEETQYF
TRBV5-1,.,12,TRBJ1-1,.,TGCGCCAGCAGCTCTTTTAACACTGAAGCTTTCTTT,CASSSFNTEAFF
TRBV5-7,.,15,TRBJ2-7,.,TGTGCCAGCAGCTTACGAACAGTATTCGGCTACGAGCAGTACTTC,CASSLRTVFGYEQYF
TRBV7-9,TRBD2,14,TRBJ2-3,.,TGTGCCAGCAGCTTTAGCGGGAGCCCAGATACGCAGTATTTT,CASSFSGSPDTQYF
TRBV28,TRBD2,18,TRBJ2-1,.,TGTGCCACCAAAATCTCCGTTGGACTAGCGCTTTCCTACAATGAGCAGTTCTTC,CATKISVGLALSYNEQFF
TRBV5-1,.,11,TRBJ2-1,.,TGCGCCAGCAGCTTGGGCTATGAGCAGTTCTTC,CASSLGYEQFF
TRBV18,.,14,TRBJ2-1,once,TGTGCCAGCTCACCATTTTCAGGGTACAATGAGCAGTTCTTC,CASSPFSGYNEQFF
TRBV28,.,13,TRBJ2-3,.,TGTGCCAGCAGGCCCCTGAAGACAGATACGCAGTATTTT,CASRPLKTDTQYF
TRBV27,.,16,TRBJ2-2,.,TGTGCCAGCAGTTTATACGGTGATTTGAACACCGGGGAGCTGTTTTTT,CASSLYGDLNTGELFF